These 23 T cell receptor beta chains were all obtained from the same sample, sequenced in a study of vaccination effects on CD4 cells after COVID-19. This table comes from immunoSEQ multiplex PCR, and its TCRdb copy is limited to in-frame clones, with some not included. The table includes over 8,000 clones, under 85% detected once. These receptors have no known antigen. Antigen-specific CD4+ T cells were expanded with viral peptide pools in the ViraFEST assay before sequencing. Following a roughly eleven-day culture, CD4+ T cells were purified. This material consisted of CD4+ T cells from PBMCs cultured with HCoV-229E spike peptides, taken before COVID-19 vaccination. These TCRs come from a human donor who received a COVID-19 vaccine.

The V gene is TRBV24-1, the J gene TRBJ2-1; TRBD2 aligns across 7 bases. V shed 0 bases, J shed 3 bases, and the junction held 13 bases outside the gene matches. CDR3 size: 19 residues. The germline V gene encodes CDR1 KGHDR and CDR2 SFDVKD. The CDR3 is CATSDLRLCGSWYYNEQFF. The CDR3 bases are TGTGCCACCAGTGATTTGCGGTTATGCGGGAGTTGGTACTACAATGAGCAGTTCTTC.

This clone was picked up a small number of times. CDR3 DNA: TGTGCCAGCAAACCATACAGGGGGCGAAGTTGGACTGAAGCTTTCTTT. Translation: CASKPYRGRSWTEAFF. The chain uses TRBV2 and TRBJ1-1, with 9 bases identical to TRBD1. Germline V gene sequence: CDR1 SNHLY, CDR2 FYNNEI. V dropped 7 bases and J dropped 5; count of bases not matched to a gene: 14. The CDR3 is made up of 16 amino acids.

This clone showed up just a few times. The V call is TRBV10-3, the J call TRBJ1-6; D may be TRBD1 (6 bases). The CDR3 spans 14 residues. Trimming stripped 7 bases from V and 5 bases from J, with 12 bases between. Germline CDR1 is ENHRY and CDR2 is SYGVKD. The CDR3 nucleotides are TGTGCCATCACTGGGGGGCTTCATAATTCACCCCTCCACTTT. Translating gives CAITGGLHNSPLHF.

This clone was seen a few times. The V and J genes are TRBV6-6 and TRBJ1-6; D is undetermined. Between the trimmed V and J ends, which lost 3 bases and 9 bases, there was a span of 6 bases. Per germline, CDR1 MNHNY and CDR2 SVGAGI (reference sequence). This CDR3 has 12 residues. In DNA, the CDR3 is TGTGCCAGCAGTTATCAGACTTCACCCCTCCACTTT. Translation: CASSYQTSPLHF.

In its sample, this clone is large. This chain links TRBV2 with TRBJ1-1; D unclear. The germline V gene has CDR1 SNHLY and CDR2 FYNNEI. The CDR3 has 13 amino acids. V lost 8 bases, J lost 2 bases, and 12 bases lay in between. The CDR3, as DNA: TGTGCCAGCCTTAGAGAGGGTAACACTGAAGCTTTCTTT. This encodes CASLREGNTEAFF.

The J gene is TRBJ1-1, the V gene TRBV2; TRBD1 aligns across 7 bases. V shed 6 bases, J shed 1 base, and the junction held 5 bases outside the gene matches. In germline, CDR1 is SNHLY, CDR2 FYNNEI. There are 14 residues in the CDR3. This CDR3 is CASRYGTANTEAFF. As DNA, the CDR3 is TGTGCCAGCAGATACGGGACAGCGAACACTGAAGCTTTCTTT. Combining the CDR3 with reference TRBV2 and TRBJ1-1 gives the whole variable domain EPEVTQTPSHQVTQMGQEVILRCVPISNHLYFYWYRQILGQKVEFLVSFYNNEISEKSEIFDDQFSVERPDGSNFTLKIRSTKLEDSAMYFCASRYGTANTEAFFGQGTRLTVV.

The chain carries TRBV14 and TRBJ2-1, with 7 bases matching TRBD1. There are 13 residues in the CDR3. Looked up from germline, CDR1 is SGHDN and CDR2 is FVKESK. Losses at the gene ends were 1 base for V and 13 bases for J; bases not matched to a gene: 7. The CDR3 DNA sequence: TGTGCCAGCAGCCAAGGAATCGACAGGGTACAGTTCTTC. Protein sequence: CASSQGIDRVQFF.

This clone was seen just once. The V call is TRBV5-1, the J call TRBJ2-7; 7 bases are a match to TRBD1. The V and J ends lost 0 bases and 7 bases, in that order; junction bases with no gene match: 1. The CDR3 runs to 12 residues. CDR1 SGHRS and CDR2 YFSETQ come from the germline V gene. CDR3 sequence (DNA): TGCGCCAGCAGCTTGGCGGGACAGGAGCAGTACTTC. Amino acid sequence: CASSLAGQEQYF.

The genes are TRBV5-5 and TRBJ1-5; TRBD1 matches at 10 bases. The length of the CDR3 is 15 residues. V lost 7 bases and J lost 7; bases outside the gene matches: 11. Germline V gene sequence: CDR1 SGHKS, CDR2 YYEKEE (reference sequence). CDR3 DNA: TGTGCCAGCTGGGAGGGACAGGGGCTCGGGCAGCCCCAGCATTTT. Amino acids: CASWEGQGLGQPQHF.

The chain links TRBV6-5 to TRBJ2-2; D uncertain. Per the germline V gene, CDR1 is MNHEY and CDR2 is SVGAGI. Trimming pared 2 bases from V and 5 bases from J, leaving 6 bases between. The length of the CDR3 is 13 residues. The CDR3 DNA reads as TGTGCCAGCAGTTACCAAGAGACCGGGGAGCTGTTTTTT. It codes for CASSYQETGELFF.

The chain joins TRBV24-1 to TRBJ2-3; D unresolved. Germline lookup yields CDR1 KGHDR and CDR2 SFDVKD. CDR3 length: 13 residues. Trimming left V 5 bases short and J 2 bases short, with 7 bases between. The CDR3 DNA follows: TGTGCCACCAGTGCGGCAGACACAGATACGCAGTATTTT. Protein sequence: CATSAADTDTQYF.

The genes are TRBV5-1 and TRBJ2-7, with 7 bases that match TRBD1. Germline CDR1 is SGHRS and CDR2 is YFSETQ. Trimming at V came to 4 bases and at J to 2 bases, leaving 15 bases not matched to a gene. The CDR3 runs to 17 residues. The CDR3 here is CASSLPMKGAWTYEQYF. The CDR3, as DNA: TGCGCCAGCAGCCTACCTATGAAGGGGGCATGGACCTACGAGCAGTACTTC.

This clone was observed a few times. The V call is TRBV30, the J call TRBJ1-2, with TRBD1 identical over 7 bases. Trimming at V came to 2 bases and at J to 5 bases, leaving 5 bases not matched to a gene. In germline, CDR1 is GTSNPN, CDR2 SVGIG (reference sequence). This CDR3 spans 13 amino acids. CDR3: CAWSFAGGYGYTF. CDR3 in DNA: TGTGCCTGGAGTTTCGCAGGGGGATATGGCTACACCTTC.

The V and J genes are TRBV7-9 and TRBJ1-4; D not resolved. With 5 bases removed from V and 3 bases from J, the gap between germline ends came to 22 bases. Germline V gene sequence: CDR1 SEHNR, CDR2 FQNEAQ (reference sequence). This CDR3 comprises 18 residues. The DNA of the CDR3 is TGTGCCAGCAGCCCCACACACGGGCTTGGCTGGCCTAATGAAAAACTGTTTTTT. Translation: CASSPTHGLGWPNEKLFF.

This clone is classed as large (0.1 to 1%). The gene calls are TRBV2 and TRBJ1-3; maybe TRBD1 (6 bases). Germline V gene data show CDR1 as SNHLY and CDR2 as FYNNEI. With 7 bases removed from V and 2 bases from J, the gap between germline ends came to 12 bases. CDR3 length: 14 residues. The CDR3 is CASTSGGPGNTIYF. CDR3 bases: TGTGCCAGCACCAGTGGGGGGCCTGGAAACACCATATATTTT.

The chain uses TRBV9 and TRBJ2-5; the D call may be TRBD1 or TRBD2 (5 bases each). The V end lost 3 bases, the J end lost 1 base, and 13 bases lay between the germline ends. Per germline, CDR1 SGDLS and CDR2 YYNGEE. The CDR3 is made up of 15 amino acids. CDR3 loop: CASSGGSITQETQYF. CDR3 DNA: TGTGCCAGCAGCGGGGGGTCCATCACCCAAGAGACCCAGTACTTC. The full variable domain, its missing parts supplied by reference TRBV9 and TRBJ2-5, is DSGVTQTPKHLITATGQRVTLRCSPRSGDLSVYWYQQSLDQGLQFLIQYYNGEERAKGNILERFSAQQFPDLHSELNLSSLELGDSALYFCASSGGSITQETQYFGPGTRLLVL.

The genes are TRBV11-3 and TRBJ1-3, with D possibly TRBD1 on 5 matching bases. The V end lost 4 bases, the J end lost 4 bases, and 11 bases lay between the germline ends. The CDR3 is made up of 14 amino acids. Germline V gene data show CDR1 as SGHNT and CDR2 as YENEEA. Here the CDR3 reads CASSSVGRGNTIYF. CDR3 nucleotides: TGTGCCAGCAGCTCCGTGGGACGGGGAAACACCATATATTTT.

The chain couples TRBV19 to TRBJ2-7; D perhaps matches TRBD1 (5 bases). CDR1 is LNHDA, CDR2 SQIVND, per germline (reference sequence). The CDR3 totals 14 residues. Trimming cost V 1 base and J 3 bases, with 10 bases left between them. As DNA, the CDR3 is TGTGCCAGTAGTATAGCCCCGGACATCTACGAGCAGTACTTC. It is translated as CASSIAPDIYEQYF.

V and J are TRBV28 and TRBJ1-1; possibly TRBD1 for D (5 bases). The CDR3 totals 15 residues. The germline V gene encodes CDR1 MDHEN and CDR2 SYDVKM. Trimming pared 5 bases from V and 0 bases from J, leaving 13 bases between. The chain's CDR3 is CASSPPRVMNTEAFF. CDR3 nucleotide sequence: TGTGCCAGCAGTCCCCCCAGGGTCATGAACACTGAAGCTTTCTTT.

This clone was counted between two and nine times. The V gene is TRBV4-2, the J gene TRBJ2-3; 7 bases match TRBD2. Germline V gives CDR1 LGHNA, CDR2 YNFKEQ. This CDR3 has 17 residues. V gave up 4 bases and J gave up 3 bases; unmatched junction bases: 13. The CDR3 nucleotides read TGTGCCAGCAGCCCAGGGCACGGGGAGGGGAGAACAGATACGCAGTATTTT. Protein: CASSPGHGEGRTDTQYF.

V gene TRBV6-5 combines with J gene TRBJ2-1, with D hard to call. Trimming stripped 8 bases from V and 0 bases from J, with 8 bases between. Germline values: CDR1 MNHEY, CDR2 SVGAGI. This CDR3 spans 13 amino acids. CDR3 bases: TGTGCCAGCGTCCCTCTCTCCTACAATGAGCAGTTCTTC. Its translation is CASVPLSYNEQFF.

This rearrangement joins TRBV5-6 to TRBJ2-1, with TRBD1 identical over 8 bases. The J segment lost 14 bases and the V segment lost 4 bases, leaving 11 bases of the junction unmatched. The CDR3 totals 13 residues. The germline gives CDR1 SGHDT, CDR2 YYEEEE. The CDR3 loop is CASSVDRARGKFF. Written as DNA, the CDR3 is TGTGCCAGCAGCGTGGACAGGGCCCGAGGGAAGTTCTTC.

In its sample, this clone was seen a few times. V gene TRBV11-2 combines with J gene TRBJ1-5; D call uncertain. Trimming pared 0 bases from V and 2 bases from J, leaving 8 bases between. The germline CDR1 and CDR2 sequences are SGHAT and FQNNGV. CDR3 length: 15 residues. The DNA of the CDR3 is TGTGCCAGCAGCTTAGATCGGGGAGGCAATCAGCCCCAGCATTTT. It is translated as CASSLDRGGNQPQHF. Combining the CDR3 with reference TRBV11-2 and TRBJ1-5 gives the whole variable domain EAGVAQSPRYKIIEKRQSVAFWCNPISGHATLYWYQQILGQGPKLLIQFQNNGVVDDSQLPKDRFSAERLKGVDSTLKIQPAKLEDSAVYLCASSLDRGGNQPQHFGDGTRLSIL.